This T cell receptor beta chain was identified during a study of blood T cell repertoires in COVID-19. Study-wide background: Acute and convalescent COVID-19 specimens originated in the United States, Italy and Spain. PBMCs, B-cell-depleted T cells, or T cells provided the cDNA or gDNA that made up the material.

Germline V CDR1 and CDR2: SGHTA, FQGTGA. V lost 3 bases to trimming and J lost 6 bases, with 9 bases between them. The CDR3 spans 13 residues. In the source study's methods: It was from reference gene primer amplification that nucleated cell counts were estimated. The data were produced by immunoSEQ multiplex PCR, yet TCRdb's version contains in-frame clones alone and is incomplete. D and trimming come from the DNA, and the V and J calls and clone size come from that table. The table has some 240,000 clones, more than 75% seen once; the top ten hold 9.5% to 15%. The chain employs TRBV7-3 and TRBJ1-5; no reliable D call. Sequencing used peripheral blood. This TCR was recovered from an older woman with active or convalescent COVID-19. As DNA, the CDR3 is TGTGCCAGCAGCTTGTATGAGTTTCAGCCCCAGCATTTT. Translating gives CASSLYEFQPQHF.